The text below deals with one TCR beta chain. Its antigen is undetermined. The DNA ends 3 residues before the CDR3 does, and the rest of the CDR3 is filled in from the germline J gene. The CDR3 covers 16 residues. Germline loops: CDR1 MGHRA, CDR2 YSYEKL. V shed 5 bases and J shed 6 bases, with 23 bases lying between them. This record belongs to a study of T cells in women clearing cervical HPV infection. Across the whole study: Cases: HPV16-related CIN3 or worse on histology, 2 invasive cancers. Blood came at first lesion visit for cases, post-clearance for controls.

Overall study results and limits: Timing of associations relative to infection is unclear; T-cell subsets were not isolated.

TCRdb keeps only in-frame clones here, not all; method: immunoSEQ multiplex PCR. This table lists tens of thousands of clones. The source of this sequence is a woman aged 18 to 69 with a cervical HPV16 infection that either progressed to CIN3+ or cleared (not recorded which). The chain uses TRBV4-1 and TRBJ2-7; a possible D gene is TRBD1 (5 bases). Input material: blood buffy coat. The CDR3 loop is CASSVGPWAGLSEQYF. The sequenced CDR3 bases are TGCGCCAGCAGCGTAGGGCCCTGGGCAGGGCTCAGCGAG.